This record looks at one TCR beta chain sequence and its context. Clones were sequenced by immunoSEQ multiplex PCR, and TCRdb holds only the in-frame ones, with some missing. The table includes around 340,000 clones, over 90% detected once. These data belong to a study of shared T cell receptors in the human thymus. The sequenced sample consisted of thymocytes. The TCR originated in a human donor.

CDR3 in amino acids: CASSPSRGQGGEQYF. The CDR3 DNA is TGCGCCAGCAGCCCGTCCCGGGGACAGGGTGGCGAGCAGTACTTC. The J gene is TRBJ2-7, the V gene TRBV5-1; 9 bases match TRBD1. CDR3 length equals 15 residues. In germline, CDR1 is SGHRS, CDR2 YFSETQ. With V trimmed by 4 bases and J by 6 bases, 11 bases remained unmatched.